This entry lists 25 T cell receptor beta chains sequenced from one sample in a study of T-cell reconstitution after alpha-beta-depleted transplantation in children. Preparation of the TCRbeta library used unique molecular identifiers. One entry per CDR3 protein results from TCRdb running MiXCR on the PCR reads. Here the sample spans around 380,000 distinct CDR3 sequences, roughly 11% being singletons. The material sequenced was PBMCs from the stem cell graft donor, taken from the stem cell graft. The receptors were sampled from a human donor who donated a stem cell graft to a child with acute myeloid leukemia.

This clonotype was detected only a few times. The chain uses TRBV20-1 and TRBJ1-2, with D perhaps matching TRBD1 (6 bases). Trimming took 6 bases from V and 5 from J, leaving 10 bases between them. The CDR3 consists of 11 residues. The V gene's germline CDR1 is DFQATT and CDR2 SNEGSKA (reference sequence). CDR3 protein: CSANTGYGYTF. The CDR3 nucleotides are TGCAGTGCGAACACAGGGTATGGCTACACCTTC.

There are a few counts of this clonotype. This chain's CDR3 is CASSRRTGGFQPQHF. CDR3 nucleotides: TGTGCCAGCAGCAGACGGACAGGGGGCTTTCAGCCCCAGCATTTT. The gene calls are TRBV6-1 and TRBJ1-5, with TRBD1 matching 11 bases. J was trimmed by 6 bases and V by 6 bases; bases with no gene match: 7. Germline V gene data show CDR1 as MNHNS and CDR2 as SASEGT. The CDR3 runs to 15 residues.

The chain uses TRBV5-5 and TRBJ2-3; D is ambiguous. CDR3 length: 14 residues. Trimming cost V 3 bases and J 4 bases, with 12 bases left between them. CDR1 is SGHKS, CDR2 YYEKEE, per germline (reference sequence). The CDR3 DNA sequence: TGTGCCAGCAGCTGGAATCCGTTTGCAGATACGCAGTATTTT. Its translation is CASSWNPFADTQYF.

This clonotype was detected ten times or more. The V call is TRBV7-9, the J call TRBJ1-4; 8 nucleotides line up with TRBD1. Germline loops: CDR1 SEHNR, CDR2 FQNEAQ (reference sequence). With V trimmed by 5 bases and J by 3 bases, 2 bases remained unmatched. The CDR3 consists of 14 residues. The CDR3 sequence is CASSRTGSNEKLFF. The CDR3 DNA reads TGTGCCAGCAGCCGGACAGGGTCTAATGAAAAACTGTTTTTT.

This clonotype was observed a handful of times. The gene calls are TRBV5-1 and TRBJ2-7; 7 nucleotides line up with TRBD2. Germline V CDR1 and CDR2: SGHRS, YFSETQ. V lost 4 bases and J lost 3; bases outside the gene matches: 7. CDR3 length: 14 amino acids. This CDR3 reads CASSRGLDNYEQYV. CDR3 sequence (DNA): TGCGCCAGCAGCCGAGGACTAGATAACTACGAGCAGTACGTC.

The CDR3 region has the DNA TGTGCCAGCAGCTCCCCCGGGGGAGTGTACCAAGAGACCCAGTACTTC. Translated, it gives CASSSPGGVYQETQYF. The V and J genes are TRBV5-5 and TRBJ2-5, with D maybe TRBD2 (6 bases). The CDR3 runs 16 residues. V shed 3 bases and J shed 0 bases, with 15 bases lying between them. CDR1 and CDR2 (germline): SGHKS, YYEKEE (reference sequence).

V is TRBV27 and J is TRBJ2-6; 7 bases map to TRBD1. V shed 1 base, J shed 0 bases, and the junction held 9 bases outside the gene matches. The germline gives CDR1 MNHEY, CDR2 SMNVEV (reference sequence). The CDR3 is 19 amino acids. This CDR3 reads CASSLWYRAGGSGANVLTF. As DNA, the CDR3 is TGTGCCAGCAGTTTATGGTACAGGGCAGGGGGCTCTGGGGCCAACGTCCTGACTTTC.

The sample holds many counts of this clonotype. This chain connects TRBV29-1 to TRBJ1-3, with D hard to call. Trimming removed 3 bases from V and 0 bases from J, with 6 bases in between. Per germline, CDR1 SQVTM and CDR2 ANQGSEA. This CDR3 contains 13 residues. CDR3 in DNA: TGCAGCGTTGAGCCGACCTCTGGAAACACCATATATTTT. Amino acids: CSVEPTSGNTIYF.

V gene TRBV9 combines with J gene TRBJ2-2; 8 nucleotides line up with TRBD2. V gave up 0 bases and J gave up 4 bases; unmatched junction bases: 14. CDR1 and CDR2 from the germline V gene are SGDLS and YYNGEE. CDR3 length equals 19 residues. CDR3 region: CASSVVGLVLNTRTGELFF. The CDR3 nucleotides are TGTGCCAGCAGCGTAGTGGGACTAGTATTGAACACCCGCACCGGGGAGCTGTTTTTT.

This clonotype was seen repeatedly, ten times or more. This chain connects TRBV7-2 to TRBJ2-2, with a weak D call TRBD1 (6 bases). The CDR3 runs 16 residues. V lost 5 bases, J lost 0 bases, and 13 bases lay in between. The germline gives CDR1 SGHTA, CDR2 FQGNSA. This CDR3 is CASSVTGTSNTGELFF. The DNA of the CDR3 is TGTGCCAGCAGCGTAACCGGGACATCGAACACCGGGGAGCTGTTTTTT. The full variable domain, completed using reference TRBV7-2 and TRBJ2-2, is GAGVSQSPSNKVTEKGKDVELRCDPISGHTALYWYRQSLGQGLEFLIYFQGNSAPDKSGLPSDRFSAERTGGSVSTLTIQRTQQEDSAVYLCASSVTGTSNTGELFFGEGSRLTVL.

This clonotype came up many times. The rearrangement joins TRBV3-1 to TRBJ2-2; D uncertain. CDR1 and CDR2 (germline): LGHDT, YNNKEL (reference sequence). The length of the CDR3 is 16 residues. Between the trimmed V and J ends, which lost 0 bases and 5 bases, there was a span of 13 bases. Written as DNA, the CDR3 is TGTGCCAGCAGCCAAGAGGGTAGCATGGAGACCGGGGAGCTGTTTTTT. Protein product: CASSQEGSMETGELFF.

This clonotype was picked up many times. V is TRBV29-1 and J is TRBJ1-2; 8 bases agree with TRBD1. The ends lost 5 bases at V and 4 bases at J; junction bases unmatched: 3. The germline gives CDR1 SQVTM, CDR2 ANQGSEA. This CDR3 is 12 amino acids long. The CDR3 DNA follows: TGCAGCGTTTACGGACAGGGCTATGGCTACACCTTC. The encoded protein is CSVYGQGYGYTF.

The CDR3 DNA is TGCGCCAGCAGCCAAGATACGGGACTAGCGGGAGGGTTCGCAGATACGCAGTATTTT. This sequence encodes CASSQDTGLAGGFADTQYF. The chain recombines TRBV4-3 with TRBJ2-3, with 16 nucleotides matching TRBD2. The CDR3 extends over 19 amino acids. From germline, CDR1 is LGHNA and CDR2 YSLEER. V was clipped by 0 bases and J by 4 bases; unmatched bases: 7.

The chain combines TRBV7-3 with TRBJ2-2; 8 positions agree with TRBD2. The germline gives CDR1 SGHTA, CDR2 FQGTGA. The ends lost 6 bases at V and 6 bases at J; junction bases unmatched: 6. The CDR3 loop spans 14 amino acids. CDR3 nucleotide sequence: TGTGCCAGCAGAAGAGCGGGAGTATCCGGGGAGCTGTTTTTT. It translates to CASRRAGVSGELFF. The entire variable domain, with the rest obtained from reference TRBV7-3 and TRBJ2-2, is as follows: GAGVSQTPSNKVTEKGKYVELRCDPISGHTALYWYRQSLGQGPEFLIYFQGTGAADDSGLPNDRFFAVRPEGSVSTLKIQRTERGDSAVYLCASRRAGVSGELFFGEGSRLTVL.

This clonotype was seen a few times. The chain uses TRBV7-9 and TRBJ2-3; 14 nucleotides align to TRBD2. V lost 5 bases, J lost 7 bases, and 5 bases stayed unmatched. The length of the CDR3 is 15 residues. Looked up from germline, CDR1 is SEHNR and CDR2 is FQNEAQ (reference sequence). The CDR3 nucleotides read TGTGCCAGCAGCCAGGGGACTAGCGGGGGACATACGCAGTATTTT. Translated: CASSQGTSGGHTQYF.

The chain links TRBV12-3 or TRBV12-4 to TRBJ2-3, with unresolved D. Deletions cut 7 bases from V and 2 bases from J, with 13 bases between. The CDR3 extends over 14 amino acids. CDR3 sequence (DNA): TGTGCCAGCAATCCACCTTGGTACACAGATACGCAGTATTTT. The encoded protein is CASNPPWYTDTQYF.

Many counts were recorded for this clonotype. The chain joins TRBV20-1 to TRBJ2-3; 11 nucleotides line up with TRBD2. V lost 3 bases to trimming and J lost 4 bases; unmatched junction nucleotides: 6. Per germline, CDR1 DFQATT and CDR2 SNEGSKA (reference sequence). The CDR3 is 15 residues long. The CDR3 loop reads CSASQGLADPDTQYF. The CDR3 DNA reads TGCAGTGCTAGCCAGGGACTAGCGGATCCAGATACGCAGTATTTT.

The rearrangement joins TRBV10-3 to TRBJ2-3; 10 bases agree with TRBD2. V lost 3 bases and J lost 5; bases outside the gene matches: 8. Germline CDR1 and CDR2: ENHRY and SYGVKD. CDR3 length equals 16 residues. CDR3: CAISEPSASGGDTQYF. The CDR3 DNA sequence: TGTGCCATCAGTGAACCCTCTGCTAGCGGGGGAGATACGCAGTATTTT.

This chain connects TRBV21-1 to TRBJ2-7. TRBV21-1 is a listed pseudogene. The CDR3 spans 11 residues. The chain's CDR3 is CAAAAVYEQYF. CDR3 DNA: TGTGCCGCAGCGGCGGTCTACGAGCAGTACTTC.

This clonotype was picked up a small number of times. This CDR3 is CASSLVIIPGTYQETQYF. Here the CDR3 DNA reads TGTGCCAGCAGCTTAGTAATCATCCCCGGGACTTACCAAGAGACCCAGTACTTC. V and J are TRBV11-2 and TRBJ2-5, with a tentative D call TRBD2 (6 bases). Trimming stripped 1 base from V and 0 bases from J, with 18 bases between. This CDR3 comprises 18 residues. From germline, CDR1 is SGHAT and CDR2 FQNNGV.

This chain connects TRBV4-2 to TRBJ2-1, with D tentatively TRBD2 (5 bases). CDR3 length: 16 residues. V lost 3 bases, J lost 0 bases, and 12 bases lay in between. CDR1 and CDR2 from the germline V gene are LGHNA and YNFKEQ. This CDR3 reads CASSQGSGNSYNEQFF. In nucleotides, the CDR3 is TGTGCCAGCAGCCAGGGGAGCGGTAACTCCTACAATGAGCAGTTCTTC.

This clonotype turned up a few times. CDR3 bases: TGCAGTGCAACGACAGGGGCCATACCGACCCAGTACTTC. Protein product: CSATTGAIPTQYF. The rearrangement links TRBV20-1 to TRBJ2-5; 8 bases are a match to TRBD1. Per germline, CDR1 DFQATT and CDR2 SNEGSKA (reference sequence). J lost 7 bases, V lost 6 bases, and 10 bases had no gene match. The CDR3 extends over 13 amino acids.

The V and J genes are TRBV9 and TRBJ2-7; 7 bases are a match to TRBD1. J was trimmed by 5 bases and V by 3 bases; bases with no gene match: 11. The CDR3 is 15 amino acids. The V gene's germline CDR1 is SGDLS and CDR2 YYNGEE. The CDR3 sequence is CASSGHLTGINEQYF. The CDR3 DNA is TGTGCCAGCAGCGGGCATCTGACAGGGATCAACGAGCAGTACTTC.

This clonotype was observed many times. Mismatch with germline at one junction end may stem from a read error. The chain combines TRBV27 with TRBJ2-1, with TRBD2 matching 8 bases. Germline V gives CDR1 MNHEY, CDR2 SMNVEV (reference sequence). The CDR3 length is 12 residues. This CDR3 is CASSFPPGGPYF. The DNA of the CDR3 is TGTGCCAGCAGTTTCCCTCCGGGAGGGCCCTACTTC.

This clonotype was recorded only once. The chain carries TRBV20-1 and TRBJ2-5; perhaps TRBD2 as D (6 bases). Germline V gene lookup returns CDR1 DFQATT and CDR2 SNEGSKA (reference sequence). V shed 6 bases and J shed 3 bases, with 11 bases lying between them. This CDR3 comprises 12 residues. This CDR3 reads CSASTGEETQYF. The CDR3 DNA reads TGCAGTGCCTCGACGGGGGAAGAGACCCAGTACTTC.